The clone carrying this T cell receptor beta chain was recorded many times. Its antigen remains unidentified. The data were obtained in a study of identical twins. Study-level findings and limits: Because invariant MAIT and iNKT cells could be present, zero-insertion analyses could be partly confounded. Twins showed weaker excess sharing in their beta out-of-frame sequences.

All of the donors were Caucasians in good health. A single record per CDR3 protein comes from TCRdb applying MiXCR to the 5' RACE reads. In the table there are about 530,000 distinct CDR3 sequences, about a fifth of which are singletons. The CDR3 contains 15 residues. In germline, CDR1 is SGDLS, CDR2 YYNGEE. V was clipped by 4 bases and J by 4 bases, with 17 bases between them. The same sample was also studied in work on yellow fever vaccine responses in identical twins.

J is TRBJ1-1 and V is TRBV9; D is possibly TRBD1 (5 bases). The clonotype comes from a young woman in good health. Sequenced material: CD4+ T cells sorted from blood. The CDR3 DNA sequence: TGTGCCAGCAGCCCGCTAGGTGGGGCGAGCACTGAAGCTTTCTTT. Amino acids: CASSPLGGASTEAFF.